The 21 T cell receptor beta chains listed next were all sequenced from one sample in a study of T cell responses to AZD1222 COVID-19 vaccine. Using immunoSEQ multiplex PCR, the repertoire was profiled, and TCRdb retains in-frame clones only, with some absent. The profile shows roughly 140,000 clones, 88% of them singletons. The starting material was peripheral blood, obtained on day 0 of AZD1222 vaccination. The source is an adult in good health.

This rearrangement joins TRBV4-1 to TRBJ2-2, with TRBD2 matching over 8 bases. Germline CDR1 reads MGHRA; CDR2 reads YSYEKL. Trimming took 0 bases from V and 6 from J; bases not matched to a gene: 12. This CDR3 has 18 amino acids. CDR3 protein: CASSQDLAYGGVAGELFF. The CDR3 nucleotides are TGCGCCAGCAGCCAAGATCTGGCCTACGGGGGGGTCGCCGGGGAGCTGTTTTTT.

This clone came up once. The rearrangement joins TRBV7-9 to TRBJ1-5; 7 nucleotides match TRBD1. The ends lost 4 bases at V and 6 bases at J; junction bases unmatched: 12. Germline V gene lookup returns CDR1 SEHNR and CDR2 FQNEAQ (reference sequence). CDR3 length: 16 amino acids. The CDR3 region is CASSSSLWTGPQPQHF. CDR3 sequence (DNA): TGTGCCAGCAGCTCTTCTCTTTGGACAGGACCTCAGCCCCAGCATTTT.

This chain uses TRBV4-3 with TRBJ1-4, with D tentatively TRBD1 (6 bases). Germline lookup yields CDR1 LGHNA and CDR2 YSLEER. The length of the CDR3 is 15 residues. V lost 3 bases and J 8 bases, leaving 16 bases between the germline ends. The CDR3 protein is CASSHERTEGEKLFF. The DNA for the CDR3 is TGCGCCAGCAGCCATGAAAGGACAGAAGGAGAAAAACTGTTTTTT.

V gene TRBV6-5 combines with J gene TRBJ2-2; 13 positions match TRBD2. After removal of 8 bases from V and 5 bases from J, the junction contained 5 bases not matched to a gene. This CDR3 has 15 residues. Germline CDR1 reads MNHEY; CDR2 reads SVGAGI. The CDR3 spells CASRTSGGATGELFF. The DNA for the CDR3 is TGTGCCAGCCGAACTAGCGGGGGGGCGACCGGGGAGCTGTTTTTT.

The genes are TRBV7-3 and TRBJ1-1; D is unresolved. V was cut by 6 bases and J by 0 bases, with 8 bases left in between. This CDR3 comprises 13 residues. Germline loops: CDR1 SGHTA, CDR2 FQGTGA. This CDR3 reads CASSTYLNTEAFF. CDR3 nucleotide sequence: TGTGCCAGCAGTACTTATTTGAACACTGAAGCTTTCTTT.

The chain carries TRBV5-6 and TRBJ2-7, with D possibly being TRBD1 (6 bases). Germline V gene sequence: CDR1 SGHDT, CDR2 YYEEEE. The CDR3 loop spans 15 amino acids. Trimming left V 4 bases short and J 3 bases short, with 17 bases between. CDR3 in DNA: TGTGCCAGCAGCCCCTTACAGGGACCGGTCTACGAGCAGTACTTC. Translation gives CASSPLQGPVYEQYF. The full variable domain, its missing parts supplied by reference TRBV5-6 and TRBJ2-7, is DAGVTQSPTHLIKTRGQQVTLRCSPKSGHDTVSWYQQALGQGPQFIFQYYEEEERQRGNFPDRFSGHQFPNYSSELNVNALLLGDSALYLCASSPLQGPVYEQYFGPGTRLTVT.

This chain connects TRBV30 to TRBJ2-4; possibly TRBD1 or TRBD2 for D (5 bases each). CDR1 is GTSNPN and CDR2 is SVGIG in the germline V gene (reference sequence). Between the trimmed V and J ends, which lost 0 bases and 0 bases, there was a span of 9 bases. The CDR3 covers 15 residues. The DNA of the CDR3 is TGTGCCTGGAGTGTACTTGGGGGAGCCAAAAACATTCAGTACTTC. This translates into CAWSVLGGAKNIQYF.

This clone was found once. The chain has TRBV2 and TRBJ1-2; 9 bases agree with TRBD1. In germline, CDR1 is SNHLY, CDR2 FYNNEI. The CDR3 loop spans 14 amino acids. V was pared by 8 bases and J by 8 bases, with 12 bases of the junction left unmatched. The CDR3 region has the DNA TGTGCCAGCGTTGTTGGGACAGGGAGTTACGGCTACACCTTC. Translating gives CASVVGTGSYGYTF.

A remark on this clone: Additional DNA sequences in this sample encode the identical CDR3. The chain is built from TRBV9 and TRBJ1-1; D gene uncertain. The V gene lost 0 bases and the J gene lost 0 bases, with 6 bases spanning the gap. CDR3 length equals 14 residues. Germline assignment: CDR1 SGDLS and CDR2 YYNGEE. In DNA form, the CDR3 reads TGTGCCAGCAGCGTAGGACTAATGAACACTGAAGCTTTCTTT. It yields the protein CASSVGLMNTEAFF.

Note on this clone: Other DNA sequences in the sample encode the same CDR3. This rearrangement joins TRBV5-1 to TRBJ1-5; D perhaps matches TRBD1 (6 bases). The V end was cut by 0 bases, the J end by 1 base, with 8 bases between. CDR3 length: 15 amino acids. Germline CDR1 is SGHRS and CDR2 is YFSETQ. The chain's CDR3 is CASSLEGGSNQPQHF. The CDR3 DNA reads as TGCGCCAGCAGCTTGGAAGGGGGGAGCAATCAGCCCCAGCATTTT.

This chain joins TRBV4-3 and TRBJ2-2; 12 bases agree with TRBD2. The CDR3 is 17 amino acids. CDR1 is LGHNA and CDR2 is YSLEER in the germline V gene. V was pared by 0 bases and J by 5 bases, with 4 bases of the junction left unmatched. In nucleotides, the CDR3 is TGCGCCAGCAGCCAAGACTTCCTAGCGGGGGGGACCGGGGAGCTGTTTTTT. Amino acid sequence: CASSQDFLAGGTGELFF.

This chain connects TRBV10-3 to TRBJ1-3; D remains unclear. From germline, CDR1 is ENHRY and CDR2 SYGVKD. The CDR3 runs 13 residues. Trimming removed 10 bases at V and 3 bases at J, with 13 bases between. The CDR3 here is CATRQMGGNTIYF. CDR3 DNA: TGTGCCACTAGACAAATGGGTGGAAACACCATATATTTT.

CDR3 amino acids: CASSYDAATNEKLFF. As DNA, the CDR3 is TGTGCCAGCAGCTACGACGCTGCAACTAATGAAAAACTGTTTTTT. V usage is TRBV11-2 and J usage is TRBJ1-4, with D unresolved. CDR1 SGHAT and CDR2 FQNNGV come from the germline V gene. CDR3 length equals 15 residues. The V end lost 4 bases, the J end lost 0 bases, and 9 bases lay between the germline ends.

This clone was counted only a few times. The chain uses TRBV6-4 and TRBJ2-2; a weak D match, TRBD2 (6 bases). Germline CDR1 MRHNA, CDR2 SNTAGT. The CDR3 has 17 residues. V gave up 4 bases and J gave up 0 bases, with 15 bases separating them. The CDR3 DNA follows: TGTGCCAGCAGTGTTGAAGCGGGTCACGCGAACACCGGGGAGCTGTTTTTT. It codes for CASSVEAGHANTGELFF.

This chain links TRBV27 with TRBJ1-6; 8 bases fit TRBD1. Germline V gene sequence: CDR1 MNHEY, CDR2 SMNVEV (reference sequence). This CDR3 is 17 amino acids long. With 6 bases clipped from V and 4 bases from J, the junction kept 11 bases outside the gene matches. The CDR3 coding sequence is TGTGCCAGCAGGGGACCGGGACAGGCGACGTATAATTCACCCCTCCACTTT. Its protein is CASRGPGQATYNSPLHF.

The chain carries TRBV5-1 and TRBJ1-3, with 7 bases fitting TRBD1. V lost 6 bases, J lost 4 bases, and 7 bases stayed unmatched. This CDR3 region has 14 residues. The germline CDR1 and CDR2 sequences are SGHRS and YFSETQ. The CDR3 loop is CASTKGATGNTIYF. The DNA of the CDR3 is TGCGCCAGCACGAAGGGGGCAACGGGAAACACCATATATTTT.

This chain connects TRBV5-1 to TRBJ1-6, with a weak D call TRBD1 (5 bases). Germline CDR1 and CDR2: SGHRS and YFSETQ. The V end was cut by 4 bases, the J end by 4 bases, with 15 bases between. The length of the CDR3 is 16 residues. The CDR3 region is CASSLQDLGYNSPLHF. The DNA for the CDR3 is TGCGCCAGCAGCCTACAGGATCTTGGGTATAATTCACCCCTCCACTTT.

V gene TRBV5-8 combines with J gene TRBJ2-1; the D gene is possibly TRBD1 (5 bases). Germline values: CDR1 SGHTS, CDR2 YDEGEE. The CDR3 is made up of 16 amino acids. Trimming stripped 7 bases from V and 0 bases from J, with 17 bases between. CDR3 residues: CASGSRSRASYNEQFF. Here the CDR3 DNA reads TGTGCCAGCGGCTCTCGGAGCAGGGCCTCCTACAATGAGCAGTTCTTC.

The genes are TRBV7-6 and TRBJ1-3, with D possibly being TRBD1 (5 bases). Germline lookup yields CDR1 SGHVS and CDR2 FNYEAQ. V was shortened by 0 bases and J by 5 bases, with 11 bases between the two germline ends. This CDR3 contains 15 residues. The CDR3 region has the DNA TGTGCCAGCAGCTTAGCGGCGCAGGGTAGAAACACCATATATTTT. Translation: CASSLAAQGRNTIYF.

The J gene is TRBJ2-1, the V gene TRBV7-8; either TRBD1 or TRBD2 may supply D (5 bases each). Germline CDR1 reads SGHVS; CDR2 reads FQNEAQ. CDR3 size: 14 residues. Trimming took off 5 bases at V and 2 bases at J, with 10 bases between the two ends. The DNA of the CDR3 is TGTGCCAGCAGCCGCAGGGAGACCTACAATGAGCAGTTCTTC. It encodes CASSRRETYNEQFF.

V gene TRBV7-9 combines with J gene TRBJ2-5, with TRBD1 matching over 8 bases. Germline-derived CDR1 and CDR2 are SEHNR and FQNEAQ (reference sequence). The CDR3 runs to 14 residues. Losses at the gene ends were 0 bases for V and 4 bases for J; bases not matched to a gene: 1. In DNA form, the CDR3 reads TGTGCCAGCAGCTTAGCGCAGGGGGCAGAGACCCAGTACTTC. Encoded protein: CASSLAQGAETQYF.